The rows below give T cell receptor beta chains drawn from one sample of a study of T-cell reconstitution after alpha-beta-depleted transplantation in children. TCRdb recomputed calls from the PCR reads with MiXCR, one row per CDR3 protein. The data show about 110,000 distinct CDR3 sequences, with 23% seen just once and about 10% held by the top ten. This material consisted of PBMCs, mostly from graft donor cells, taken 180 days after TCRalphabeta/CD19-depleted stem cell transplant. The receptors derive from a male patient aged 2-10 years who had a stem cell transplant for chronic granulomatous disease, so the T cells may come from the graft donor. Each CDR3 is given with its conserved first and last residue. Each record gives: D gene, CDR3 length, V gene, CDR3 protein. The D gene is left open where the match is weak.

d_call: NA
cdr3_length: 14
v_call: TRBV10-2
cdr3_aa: CASSKAGSNQPQHF

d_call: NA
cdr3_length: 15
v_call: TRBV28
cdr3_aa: CASSLGLRGPYEQYF

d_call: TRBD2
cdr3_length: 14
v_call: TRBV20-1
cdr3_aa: CSADEVAGYNEQFF

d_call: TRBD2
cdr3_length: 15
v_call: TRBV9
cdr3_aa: CASTRAGRNTGELFF

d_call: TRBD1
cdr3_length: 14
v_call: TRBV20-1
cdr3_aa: CSAGKTGGYNEQFF

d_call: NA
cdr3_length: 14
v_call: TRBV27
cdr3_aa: CASSQGYSNQPQHF

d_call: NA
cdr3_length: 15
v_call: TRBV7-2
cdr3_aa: CASSLEGPSSYEQYF

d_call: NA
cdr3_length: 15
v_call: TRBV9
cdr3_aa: CASSVAPSDSYEQYF

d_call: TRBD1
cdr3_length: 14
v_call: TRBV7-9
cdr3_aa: CASSPRDSYYGYTF

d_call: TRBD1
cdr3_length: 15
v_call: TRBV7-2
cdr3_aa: CASSQGQGGTGELFF

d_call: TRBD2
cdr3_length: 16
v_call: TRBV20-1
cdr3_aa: CSAPGAGGSSYNEQFF

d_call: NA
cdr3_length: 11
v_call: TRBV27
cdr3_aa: CASSLGTAQFF

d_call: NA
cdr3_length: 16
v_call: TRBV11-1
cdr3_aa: CASSLARDSLTGELFF

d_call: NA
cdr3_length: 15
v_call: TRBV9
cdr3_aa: CASSEGWGSNEKLFF

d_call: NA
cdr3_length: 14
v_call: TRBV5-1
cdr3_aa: CASSLEHLSYEQYF

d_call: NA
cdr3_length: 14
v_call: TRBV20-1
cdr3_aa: CSARDMGVDTEAFF

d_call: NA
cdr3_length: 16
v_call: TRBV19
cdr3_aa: CASSIARGPGANVLTF

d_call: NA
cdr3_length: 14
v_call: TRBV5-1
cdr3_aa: CASKEGFGLNEQFF

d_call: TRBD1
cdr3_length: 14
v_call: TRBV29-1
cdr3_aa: CSVATLQGMETQYF

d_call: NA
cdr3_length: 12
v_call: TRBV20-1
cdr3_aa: CSARRRNQPQHF

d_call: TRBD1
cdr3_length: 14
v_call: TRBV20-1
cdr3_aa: CSASFRDSPYEQYF

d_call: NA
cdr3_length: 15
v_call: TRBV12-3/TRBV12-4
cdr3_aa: CASSSRGYRNTEAFF

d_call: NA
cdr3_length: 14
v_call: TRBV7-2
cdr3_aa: CASSTPDTTDTQYF

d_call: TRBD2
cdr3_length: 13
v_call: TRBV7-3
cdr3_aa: CASSPPSGDEQFF

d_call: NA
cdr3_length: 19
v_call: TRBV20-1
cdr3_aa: CSARTPPGLAVGAKNIQYF

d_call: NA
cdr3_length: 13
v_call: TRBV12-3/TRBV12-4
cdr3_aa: CASSSTGTGELFF

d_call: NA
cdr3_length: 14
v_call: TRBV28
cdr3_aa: CASSLWPGRTEAFF

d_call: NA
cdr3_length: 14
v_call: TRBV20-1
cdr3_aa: CSASAGSSNEKLFF

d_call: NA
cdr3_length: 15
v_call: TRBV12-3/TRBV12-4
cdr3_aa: CASRPTPLAVSEHYF